Reported below is one TCR beta chain. This clonotype was seen a handful of times. Which antigen it targets is not known. Base qualities were left out, and no much larger clone turns up one base away. Relative to germline, V is 6 bases shorter and J is 4 bases shorter, with 19 bases between their ends. Its CDR3 holds 15 amino acids, cysteine through phenylalanine. The read is trimmed to its CDR3 DNA, 45 bases read in frame from base 1. CDR1 is given as MNHEY and CDR2 as SVGEGT, both from the germline V gene. The protocol used for the library was PCR. TCRdb records Illumina HiSeq 2500 as the sequencer. To normalize quantification of the TCRbeta repertoire, the TCR libraries were built with molecular barcoding that relied on unique molecular identifiers. TCRdb itself trimmed the public reads at Q25 with fastp, ran MiXCR and retained productive beta chains. Entries are consolidated by CDR3 protein sequence, retaining the most common genes and DNA. Within this sample are about 590,000 distinct CDR3 sequences, with 10% to 15% of them counted one time only. In total, the top ten clones hold around 2.2% of the sample.

The intended sense of this specimen's treatment or condition label: allogeneic hematopoietic cell transplantation with graft depleted of TCRalphabeta T cells and CD19 B cells. The children who served as transplant recipients had been given grafts of TCRalphabeta/CD19-depleted allogeneic hematopoietic cells. The sample is drawn from a study of T-cell reconstitution after alpha-beta-depleted transplantation in children (TCRdb year 2016). About the full investigation: Using TCR repertoire profiling, the study followed T-cell immune reconstitution in a quantitative way in children after TCRalphabeta/CD19-depleted allogeneic hematopoietic cell transplantation. The research as a whole found: Hyperexpanded clone frequencies declined over subsequent months; after one year, T-cell counts and TCRbeta diversity were mostly attributed to newly produced T cells. The apparently early recovery of alphabetaT-cell counts about two months after transplant reportedly depended on only several hundred rapidly expanded clones that came from non-depleted graft cells. The high TCRbeta diversity at day 60 in some patients was ascribed to recipient T cells and intrathymic progenitors that had survived conditioning.

The TCR comes from a male patient younger than 18 who had a stem cell transplant for acute myeloid leukemia, so the T cells may come from the graft donor. This receptor chain uses TRBV6-2 or TRBV6-3 and TRBJ2-7, with TRBD2 perhaps the D gene, on 5 matching bases. Sequences were derived from PBMCs, mostly from graft donor cells, sampled 360 days after TCRalphabeta/CD19-depleted stem cell transplant. The CDR3: CASRGSRGIGYEQYF. The DNA sequence reads TGTGCCAGCAGAGGTTCCCGGGGAATCGGTTACGAGCAGTACTTC.